The rows below give T cell receptor beta chains drawn from one sample of a study of blood T cells in healthy people across ages. TCRdb analysed the 5' RACE reads with MiXCR anew, one entry per CDR3 protein. There are hundreds of thousands of distinct CDR3 sequences in the sample; about 47% occur only once, and roughly 20% lies in the top ten. Source material: blood. The receptor source for this set is a man aged 80 or over in good health. Both conserved end residues are part of each CDR3.

v_gene	j_gene	CDR3aa
TRBV20-1	TRBJ2-7	CSASPIPGREWNEQYF
TRBV7-6	TRBJ2-5	CASSSRPGQGIKETQYF
TRBV20-1	TRBJ1-2	CSARAIGAQVGYTF
TRBV2	TRBJ1-2	CASDETNYGYTF
TRBV15	TRBJ2-7	CATSIETLAERYYNEQYF
TRBV11-1	TRBJ2-5	CASSAGGQGHAEQYF
TRBV6-5	TRBJ2-1	CVSSLGTYNEQFF
TRBV4-1	TRBJ2-7	CASSQNRDSTYEQYF
TRBV7-9	TRBJ2-5	CASSLPEAGLVGETQYF
TRBV7-2	TRBJ2-3	CASSPRRGLAADTQYF
TRBV20-1	TRBJ2-3	CSARGLARSTVTQYF
TRBV2	TRBJ2-5	CASTSGNLIFYEQYF
TRBV5-1	TRBJ2-6	CASSRRASGANVLTF
TRBV7-3	TRBJ2-1	CASSLTGTSGNNEQFF
TRBV10-2	TRBJ1-6	CASSDQGQSPLHF
TRBV2	TRBJ2-1	CASAERGTYNEQFF
TRBV29-1	TRBJ2-3	CSLRERGDADTQYF
TRBV27	TRBJ1-1	CASYGQGNTEAFF
TRBV6-4	TRBJ2-1	CASSDGRGGYNEQFF
TRBV9	TRBJ2-7	CASSVTSTGTEQYF
TRBV18	TRBJ1-2	CASRSGDANYGYTF
TRBV7-2	TRBJ1-2	CASSLDRGKTGGYTF
TRBV6-5	TRBJ2-7	CASRDSTSYEQYF
TRBV12-3/TRBV12-4	TRBJ2-7	CASSLKAGETYEQYF
TRBV25-1	TRBJ2-5	CASSPSGLELETQYF
TRBV4-2	TRBJ2-1	CASSHDTESSYNEQFF
TRBV7-8	TRBJ1-1	CASSLGGSMNTEAFF
TRBV12-3/TRBV12-4	TRBJ2-2	CASSLGIGELFF
TRBV28	TRBJ2-1	CASSSPTSYNEQFF
TRBV6-2/TRBV6-3	TRBJ2-3	CASSYISTDAQYF
TRBV7-3	TRBJ2-3	CASSPRLAGGSTDTQYF
TRBV10-3	TRBJ2-7	CAISGTSVVLSYEQYF
TRBV14	TRBJ2-3	CASSPYAGPTDTQYF
TRBV7-9	TRBJ2-3	CASSGGGGRGLDTDTQYF
TRBV14	TRBJ2-2	CASSGGGGPHGELFF
TRBV10-3	TRBJ2-3	CAISEALREDTQYF
TRBV7-9	TRBJ2-7	CASSLATGASYEQYF
TRBV12-3/TRBV12-4	TRBJ2-2	CASSLPLGLAGGELFF
TRBV7-3	TRBJ2-3	CASSFGLRDTQYF
TRBV5-5	TRBJ2-7	CASSLVSPGAPAQGTYEQYF
TRBV4-2	TRBJ2-1	CASSQAGTSVLHEQFF
TRBV5-1	TRBJ1-1	CTSSFRDRAMNTEAFF